This entry concerns a single T cell receptor beta chain. Its antigen is not identified. The sample comes from a study of cytomegalovirus exposure and HLA in healthy donors. Study-level findings and limits: Cytomegalovirus association was listed for 170 or so TCR beta chains. V- and J-gene trimming of TCR beta was linked (in a later analysis) to a missense DCLRE1C variant.

Trimming removed 6 bases from V and 2 bases from J, with 19 bases in between. The CDR3 has 16 amino acids. Germline V gene sequence: CDR1 MDHEN, CDR2 SYDVKM. PCR used 60 Vbeta primers and 13 Jbeta primers. Authors' methods: In a later analysis, of tens of millions of unique beta chains, 9 million to 11 million appeared in at least two donors. Repertoires were generated with immunoSEQ multiplex PCR, while TCRdb's copy carries only in-frame clones and drops some. V and J calls and clone size are as listed in that table; D and trimming were resolved from the DNA. The sample consists of about 120,000 clones, over 70% of them appearing once.

Material for sequencing was PBMCs. The chain employs TRBV28 and TRBJ1-2, with a possible D match to TRBD1 (6 bases). The TCR comes from a woman between 40 and 50 years old in good health and CMV-seropositive. DNA for the CDR3: TGTGCCAGCAGACCCACGTGGGACACCGACAACTATGGCTACACCTTC. Translated: CASRPTWDTDNYGYTF.